This is a list of T cell receptor beta chains from one sample in a study of cytomegalovirus exposure and HLA in healthy donors. The data were produced by immunoSEQ multiplex PCR, yet TCRdb's version contains in-frame clones alone and is incomplete. The repertoire consists of roughly 230,000 clones, with roughly 91% occurring once and the leading ten covering roughly 3%. Input material: PBMCs. The receptors were sampled from a woman aged 30 to 39 in good health and CMV-seronegative. CDR3s include the opening cysteine and the closing phenylalanine or tryptophan. Each record gives: J gene, V gene, D gene, clone size, CDR3 DNA, CDR3 protein. The D gene is left open where the match is weak. For some rows the clone size is stated as once, few or many, or as a class when expanded; others skip it.

J gene: TRBJ2-2
V gene: TRBV25-1
D gene: NA
clone size: NA
CDR3 DNA: TGTGCCAGCAGTACCGTCGGCCCGAACACCGGGGAGCTGTTTTTT
CDR3 protein: CASSTVGPNTGELFF

J gene: TRBJ2-2
V gene: TRBV28
D gene: NA
clone size: NA
CDR3 DNA: TGTGCCAGCAGCCCCCTAGAACTGAACACCGGGGAGCTGTTTTTT
CDR3 protein: CASSPLELNTGELFF

J gene: TRBJ1-4
V gene: TRBV9
D gene: NA
clone size: NA
CDR3 DNA: TGTGCCAGCAGCGTAGCCTGGGGCGACGAAAAACTGTTTTTT
CDR3 protein: CASSVAWGDEKLFF

J gene: TRBJ2-5
V gene: TRBV27
D gene: NA
clone size: NA
CDR3 DNA: TGTGCCAGCAGTCCCCAGGGTCAAGAGACCCAGTACTTC
CDR3 protein: CASSPQGQETQYF

J gene: TRBJ2-1
V gene: TRBV19
D gene: TRBD2
clone size: NA
CDR3 DNA: TGTGCCAGTAGTATAAAACTAGCGGGAGCTGAGCAGTTCTTC
CDR3 protein: CASSIKLAGAEQFF

J gene: TRBJ1-1
V gene: TRBV27
D gene: TRBD1
clone size: NA
CDR3 DNA: TGTGCCACCAGGACAGGGGTGGGCACTGAAGCTTTCTTT
CDR3 protein: CATRTGVGTEAFF

J gene: TRBJ2-2
V gene: TRBV7-9
D gene: NA
clone size: once
CDR3 DNA: TGTGCCAGCAGCTTAATCCCGACCCTCACCGGGGAGCTGTTTTTT
CDR3 protein: CASSLIPTLTGELFF

J gene: TRBJ2-1
V gene: TRBV27
D gene: NA
clone size: NA
CDR3 DNA: TGTGCCAGCAGTCCCAAAACCTACTACAATGAGCAGTTCTTC
CDR3 protein: CASSPKTYYNEQFF

J gene: TRBJ2-1
V gene: TRBV27
D gene: TRBD2
clone size: NA
CDR3 DNA: TGTGCCAGCAGTTTAATCGACGCCGGGACTAGGAACTACAATGAGCAGTTCTTC
CDR3 protein: CASSLIDAGTRNYNEQFF

J gene: TRBJ2-3
V gene: TRBV10-3
D gene: NA
clone size: NA
CDR3 DNA: TGTGCCATCAGTGAGGGTAGACCCGCGGATACGCAGTATTTT
CDR3 protein: CAISEGRPADTQYF

J gene: TRBJ1-2
V gene: TRBV27
D gene: NA
clone size: NA
CDR3 DNA: TGTGCCAGCAGTCCCCGTTCGGGGGGCTACACCTTC
CDR3 protein: CASSPRSGGYTF

J gene: TRBJ2-3
V gene: TRBV4-3
D gene: TRBD1
clone size: few
CDR3 DNA: TGCGCCAGCAGCCAAGGACAGGGGACGACAGATACGCAGTATTTT
CDR3 protein: CASSQGQGTTDTQYF

J gene: TRBJ1-2
V gene: TRBV4-1
D gene: NA
clone size: once
CDR3 DNA: TGCGCCAGCAGCCAAGGGCCAGGGTATGGCTACACCTTC
CDR3 protein: CASSQGPGYGYTF

J gene: TRBJ2-2
V gene: TRBV4-1
D gene: NA
clone size: NA
CDR3 DNA: TGCGCCAGCAGCCAAGATAAAGGAAATGTCGGGGAGCTGTTTTTT
CDR3 protein: CASSQDKGNVGELFF

J gene: TRBJ2-7
V gene: TRBV19
D gene: TRBD1
clone size: NA
CDR3 DNA: TGTGCCAGTAGTATCGGGGACAGGGGACTCAGCGAGCAGTACTTC
CDR3 protein: CASSIGDRGLSEQYF

J gene: TRBJ2-2
V gene: TRBV7-9
D gene: NA
clone size: NA
CDR3 DNA: TGTGCCAGCAGCTTATTCCCTACAGGCACCGGGGAGCTGTTTTTT
CDR3 protein: CASSLFPTGTGELFF

J gene: TRBJ2-5
V gene: TRBV7-9
D gene: NA
clone size: NA
CDR3 DNA: TGTGCCAGCAGCTTAATCTGGATCCAAGAGACCCAGTACTTC
CDR3 protein: CASSLIWIQETQYF

J gene: TRBJ2-2
V gene: TRBV7-6
D gene: NA
clone size: NA
CDR3 DNA: TGTGCCAGCAGCGCCGGGGTAGCGTTGGGCACCGGGGAGCTGTTTTTT
CDR3 protein: CASSAGVALGTGELFF

J gene: TRBJ1-2
V gene: TRBV28
D gene: TRBD1
clone size: once
CDR3 DNA: TGTGCCAGCAGACTGACAGGGCTTAACTATGGCTACACCTTC
CDR3 protein: CASRLTGLNYGYTF

J gene: TRBJ2-1
V gene: TRBV7-9
D gene: TRBD1
clone size: NA
CDR3 DNA: TGTGCCAGCAGCCACCGGGACAGTATCTACAATGAGCAGTTCTTC
CDR3 protein: CASSHRDSIYNEQFF

J gene: TRBJ1-2
V gene: TRBV5-1
D gene: NA
clone size: NA
CDR3 DNA: TGCGCCAGCAGCTTGGCCAAGAGTGATGGCTACACCTTC
CDR3 protein: CASSLAKSDGYTF

J gene: TRBJ2-3
V gene: TRBV10-1
D gene: TRBD2
clone size: NA
CDR3 DNA: TGCGCCAGCAGTCAGACTAGCGGGAGGCGACCCACAGATACGCAGTATTTT
CDR3 protein: CASSQTSGRRPTDTQYF

J gene: TRBJ2-1
V gene: TRBV4-3
D gene: TRBD2
clone size: NA
CDR3 DNA: TGCGCCAGCAGCCAAGAGAGGACTAGCGGATACAATGAGCAGTTCTTC
CDR3 protein: CASSQERTSGYNEQFF

J gene: TRBJ2-7
V gene: TRBV5-1
D gene: NA
clone size: NA
CDR3 DNA: TGCGCCAGCAGCGGGACCTACGAGCAGTACTTC
CDR3 protein: CASSGTYEQYF

J gene: TRBJ2-7
V gene: TRBV5-1
D gene: TRBD1
clone size: few
CDR3 DNA: TGCGCCAGCAGCTTGGGGACAGGTGTAAACGAGCAGTACTTC
CDR3 protein: CASSLGTGVNEQYF